Listed below are T cell receptor beta chains from one sample, sequenced in a study of post-analysis software for immune sequencing data. In TCRdb, the PCR reads were re-called with MiXCR into one record per CDR3 protein. The table shows about 800,000 distinct CDR3 sequences, with roughly 29% occurring only once. Material: blood. The receptors shown here come from a girl aged 10 to 17 with multiple sclerosis. Both conserved end residues are trimmed from each CDR3.

j_gene,v_gene,CDR3aa
TRBJ1-4,TRBV28,ASSAPGQAPEKLF
TRBJ2-2,TRBV7-9,ASSLWPKNTGELF
TRBJ2-1,TRBV29-1,SVLRSGVWEQF
TRBJ1-5,TRBV7-2,ASSFQTGGNQPQH
TRBJ1-2,TRBV5-1,ASTAAGTGTIGYT
TRBJ1-1,TRBV25-1,ASSDAGRGDGAF
TRBJ1-1,TRBV9,ASSVGGPLNTEAF
TRBJ2-7,TRBV9,ASSLGQGKPYEQY
TRBJ1-2,TRBV4-3,ASSQGRGLIGYGYT
TRBJ2-3,TRBV29-1,SVEERAGEGADTQY
TRBJ2-5,TRBV7-2,ASSLVMDKFKY
TRBJ1-2,TRBV6-5,ASRRDRVNGGYT
TRBJ2-5,TRBV25-1,ASTALDGETQY
TRBJ1-6,TRBV12-3/TRBV12-4,ASSGTGNSPLH
.,TRBV6-2/TRBV6-3,ASRWMGTGEQY
TRBJ2-1,TRBV2,ASSGAGQF
TRBJ1-5,TRBV16,ASSQFRGQSNQPQH
TRBJ1-2,TRBV5-1,ASSLDRASYGYT
TRBJ2-5,TRBV29-1,SVSWGRETQY
TRBJ2-5,TRBV6-5,ASSYSGGASVAQETQY
TRBJ2-7,TRBV20-1,SARPQGQGMVFSYEQY
TRBJ2-1,TRBV5-1,ASSTTSTRGYNEQF
TRBJ2-5,TRBV28,ASSFGQGRETQY
TRBJ2-5,TRBV18,ASSPRTSGAQETQY
TRBJ2-5,TRBV5-6,ASSPEDSWTQY
TRBJ2-4,TRBV14,ASSLTRQSKEQY
TRBJ1-5,TRBV7-2,ASSRGGAPYNQPQH